A single sample is the source of the 31 T cell receptor beta chains below, sequenced in a study of T cell responses to AZD1222 COVID-19 vaccine. Clones were sequenced by immunoSEQ multiplex PCR, and TCRdb holds only the in-frame ones, with some missing. The sample consists of approximately 110,000 clones, approximately 85% of them appearing once. The sequences come from peripheral blood, collected on day 0 of AZD1222 vaccination. The receptors shown here come from an adult in good health.

The chain couples TRBV3-1 (or the pseudogene TRBV3-2) to TRBJ1-6, with D possibly TRBD1 on 6 matching bases. V lost 4 bases to trimming and J lost 0 bases, with 22 bases between them. The CDR3 spans 20 residues. Germline V gives CDR1 LGHDT, CDR2 YNNKEL (reference sequence). CDR3 sequence: CASSPPPTGATSSYNSPLHF. CDR3 sequence (DNA): TGTGCCAGCAGCCCCCCCCCAACGGGGGCGACCAGCTCCTATAATTCACCCCTCCACTTT.

CDR3 loop: CASSQVASEAFF. CDR3 nucleotide sequence: TGTGCCAGCAGCCAGGTTGCCTCGGAGGCTTTCTTT. The chain carries TRBV3-1 (or the pseudogene TRBV3-2) and TRBJ1-1; D not certain. Per germline, CDR1 LGHDT and CDR2 YNNKEL (reference sequence). This CDR3 is built from 12 residues. V dropped 3 bases and J dropped 11 bases, with 13 bases sitting between them.

The gene calls are TRBV28 and TRBJ1-4; perhaps TRBD1 as D (5 bases). Trimming shortened V by 5 bases and J by 7 bases, and 14 bases separated the two germline ends. From germline, CDR1 is MDHEN and CDR2 SYDVKM. CDR3 size: 14 residues. The CDR3 DNA is TGTGCCAGCAGTACCCTGGACCAGGGTGAAAAACTGTTTTTT. It codes for CASSTLDQGEKLFF.

The V gene is TRBV2, the J gene TRBJ1-2, with D maybe TRBD1 (5 bases). The V gene lost 4 bases and the J gene lost 6 bases, with 9 bases spanning the gap. Germline CDR1 and CDR2: SNHLY and FYNNEI. This CDR3 has 12 amino acids. DNA for the CDR3: TGTGCCAGCAGTGTCCAGGGAAATGGCTACACCTTC. Translated, it gives CASSVQGNGYTF.

The J gene is TRBJ2-4, the V gene TRBV5-1, with 10 bases lining up with TRBD1. The CDR3 is made up of 16 amino acids. Germline V gene sequence: CDR1 SGHRS, CDR2 YFSETQ. The junction had 9 bases not matched to a gene; V was cut back by 4 bases and J by 5 bases. The CDR3 spells CASSPGLGTGENIQYF. The CDR3 DNA reads TGCGCCAGCAGCCCGGGACTAGGGACAGGGGAAAACATTCAGTACTTC.

The chain joins TRBV6-5 to TRBJ1-2, with 7 positions matching TRBD1. The length of the CDR3 is 14 residues. The ends lost 6 bases at V and 8 bases at J; junction bases unmatched: 12. CDR1 is MNHEY and CDR2 is SVGAGI in the germline V gene. CDR3 in amino acids: CASRETGRQGGYTF. DNA of the CDR3: TGTGCCAGCAGAGAGACAGGGAGGCAGGGCGGCTACACCTTC.

The chain uses TRBV6-1 and TRBJ1-2; a possible D gene is TRBD1 (6 bases). V gave up 3 bases and J gave up 3 bases, with 14 bases separating them. The CDR3 length is 15 residues. The germline V gene has CDR1 MNHNS and CDR2 SASEGT. In DNA, the CDR3 is TGTGCCAGCAGTGAGGGCACCGGGACATACTATGGCTACACCTTC. This encodes CASSEGTGTYYGYTF.

This chain's CDR3 is CASNPDRGPSTDTQYF. CDR3 nucleotide sequence: TGTGCCAGCAACCCTGACAGGGGGCCAAGCACAGATACGCAGTATTTT. The rearrangement joins TRBV28 to TRBJ2-3, with 10 nucleotides matching TRBD1. This CDR3 has 16 amino acids. Germline loops: CDR1 MDHEN, CDR2 SYDVKM. Losses at the gene ends were 7 bases for V and 0 bases for J; bases not matched to a gene: 7.

The V call is TRBV12-3 or TRBV12-4, the J call TRBJ1-5, with no clear D. The CDR3 has 13 residues. V dropped 5 bases and J dropped 4 bases, with 9 bases sitting between them. CDR3 in DNA: TGTGCCAGCAGTCGTCCGGGGAATCAGCCCCAGCATTTT. This translates into CASSRPGNQPQHF.

The genes are TRBV3-1 (or the pseudogene TRBV3-2) and TRBJ2-4; D unresolved. Trimming took off 1 base at V and 3 bases at J, with 4 bases between the two ends. Germline CDR1 reads LGHDT; CDR2 reads YNNKEL (reference sequence). CDR3 length equals 13 residues. The CDR3 bases are TGTGCCAGCAGCCAAGGTGTCAAAAACATTCAGTACTTC. This translates into CASSQGVKNIQYF.

The rearrangement uses TRBV5-8 and TRBJ1-2; the D is unclear. This CDR3 has 11 residues. The V gene's germline CDR1 is SGHTS and CDR2 YDEGEE. V shed 4 bases and J shed 4 bases, with 5 bases lying between them. The CDR3 spells CASSEAYGYTF. The CDR3 DNA is TGTGCCAGCAGCGAGGCCTATGGCTACACCTTC.

V usage is TRBV25-1 and J usage is TRBJ1-5; D not resolved. Germline CDR1 MGHDK, CDR2 SYGVNS. V was cut by 2 bases and J by 1 base, with 12 bases left in between. The CDR3 is made up of 16 amino acids. CDR3 residues: CASSEAGSASNQPQHF. The CDR3 region has the DNA TGTGCCAGCAGTGAAGCGGGGTCTGCGAGCAATCAGCCCCAGCATTTT.

V usage is TRBV9 and J usage is TRBJ2-7, with D tentatively TRBD1 (5 bases). The CDR3 contains 13 residues. From germline, CDR1 is SGDLS and CDR2 YYNGEE. Trimming left V 3 bases short and J 3 bases short, with 10 bases between. The CDR3 nucleotides are TGTGCCAGCAGCGCCGACAGCTACTACGAGCAGTACTTC. Translation: CASSADSYYEQYF. The entire variable domain, with the rest obtained from reference TRBV9 and TRBJ2-7, is as follows: DSGVTQTPKHLITATGQRVTLRCSPRSGDLSVYWYQQSLDQGLQFLIQYYNGEERAKGNILERFSAQQFPDLHSELNLSSLELGDSALYFCASSADSYYEQYFGPGTRLTVT.

This rearrangement joins TRBV19 to TRBJ1-5, with TRBD1 as a possible D gene (5 bases). CDR3 length equals 15 residues. CDR1 and CDR2 from the germline V gene are LNHDA and SQIVND (reference sequence). Trimming took off 7 bases at V and 3 bases at J, with 16 bases between the two ends. The CDR3 coding sequence is TGTGCCAGTATGTGGGGCGGGGGAAACAATCAGCCCCAGCATTTT. Translated: CASMWGGGNNQPQHF.

The genes are TRBV15 and TRBJ2-3; TRBD2 aligns across 11 bases. CDR1 LNHNV and CDR2 YYDKDF come from the germline V gene (reference sequence). V shed 9 bases and J 4 bases; nucleotides not matched to a gene: 12. CDR3 length equals 16 residues. CDR3 DNA sequence: TGTGCCACGCAGGCTAGCGGGGGGCTGGGGCCAGATACGCAGTATTTT. It specifies CATQASGGLGPDTQYF.

V usage is TRBV1 and J usage is TRBJ2-7; TRBD2 is taken as the D call from the table, unchecked against the DNA. TRBV1 is a pseudogene. The CDR3 extends over 18 amino acids. The CDR3 here is CTSSQGREAGAHFYEQYF. The CDR3 DNA reads as TGCACCAGCAGCCAAGGGCGGGAGGCAGGGGCGCACTTCTACGAGCAGTACTTC.

This sequence joins TRBV7-3 and TRBJ2-7, with 8 bases fitting TRBD1. The CDR3 is 16 amino acids. CDR1 is SGHTA, CDR2 FQGTGA, per germline. J gave up 6 bases and V 2 bases, and 12 bases lay outside the gene matches. CDR3: CASSLGQGGSVREQYF. The CDR3 region has the DNA TGTGCCAGCAGCTTAGGACAGGGTGGTAGTGTACGCGAGCAGTACTTC.

The chain is built from TRBV6-1 and TRBJ2-3, with TRBD2 identical over 11 bases. The CDR3 sequence is 18 residues long. Germline loops: CDR1 MNHNS, CDR2 SASEGT. Trimming removed 4 bases from V and 3 bases from J; junction bases left unmatched: 12. The CDR3 sequence is CASSANMGSGGATDTQYF. In DNA, the CDR3 is TGTGCCAGCAGTGCCAATATGGGTAGCGGGGGGGCGACAGATACGCAGTATTTT.

The chain couples TRBV5-4 to TRBJ2-1; possible D gene TRBD2, 7 bases. CDR1 is SGHNT and CDR2 is YYREEE in the germline V gene (reference sequence). CDR3 length: 15 residues. The V and J ends lost 0 bases and 7 bases respectively, with 14 bases between them. The CDR3 is CASSLVGGPGNEQFF. CDR3 nucleotide sequence: TGTGCCAGCAGCTTGGTGGGGGGGCCGGGAAATGAGCAGTTCTTC.

V is TRBV7-2 and J is TRBJ2-7; 7 bases are a match to TRBD2. Trimming took 2 bases from V and 5 from J; bases not matched to a gene: 9. The CDR3 contains 15 residues. From germline, CDR1 is SGHTA and CDR2 FQGNSA. This CDR3 is CASSLHRGVGDEQYF. The DNA of the CDR3 is TGTGCCAGCAGCTTACATCGGGGGGTAGGGGACGAGCAGTACTTC.

This clone has only a few counts. The genes are TRBV19 and TRBJ1-2; D might be TRBD1 (5 bases). V lost 7 bases and J lost 8, with 20 bases in between. Per germline, CDR1 LNHDA and CDR2 SQIVND (reference sequence). The CDR3 is made up of 14 amino acids. CDR3 protein: CASMRDRGPRGYTF. The CDR3 DNA reads as TGTGCCAGTATGCGGGACCGGGGCCCTCGAGGCTACACCTTC.

J is TRBJ2-2 and V is TRBV15; perhaps D is TRBD1 or TRBD2 (6 bases each). Germline loops: CDR1 LNHNV, CDR2 YYDKDF (reference sequence). V was cut by 8 bases and J by 6 bases, with 16 bases left in between. CDR3 length: 14 residues. This chain's CDR3 is CATLRGDQPGELFF. The CDR3 bases are TGTGCCACCCTTAGGGGGGATCAACCCGGGGAGCTGTTTTTT.

The sample holds a few counts of this clone. The rearrangement links TRBV6-4 to TRBJ2-1; unclear D gene. The ends were cut back, 2 bases at V and 6 bases at J, with 8 bases in the middle. Germline V CDR1 and CDR2: MRHNA, SNTAGT. This CDR3 region has 13 residues. The CDR3 region has the DNA TGTGCCAGCAGTGACCGGGCCACCAATGAGCAGTTCTTC. Encoded protein: CASSDRATNEQFF.

This clone was recorded once. This chain uses TRBV2 with TRBJ2-5, with no clear D. Germline lookup yields CDR1 SNHLY and CDR2 FYNNEI. This CDR3 spans 13 amino acids. V gave up 3 bases and J gave up 1 base, with 6 bases separating them. This CDR3 reads CASSDFSQETQYF. CDR3 sequence (DNA): TGTGCCAGCAGTGATTTCAGCCAAGAGACCCAGTACTTC. The full variable domain, with the rest looked up from reference TRBV2 and TRBJ2-5, is EPEVTQTPSHQVTQMGQEVILRCVPISNHLYFYWYRQILGQKVEFLVSFYNNEISEKSEIFDDQFSVERPDGSNFTLKIRSTKLEDSAMYFCASSDFSQETQYFGPGTRLLVL.

CDR3 sequence reads: CASNKGGTGIGGYTF. CDR3 sequence (DNA): TGTGCCAGCAATAAGGGGGGGACAGGGATAGGTGGCTACACCTTC. This rearrangement joins TRBV28 to TRBJ1-2, with 9 bases that match TRBD1. The CDR3 runs 15 residues. Germline V gene sequence: CDR1 MDHEN, CDR2 SYDVKM. The V and J ends lost 7 bases and 7 bases, in that order; junction bases with no gene match: 13.

J is TRBJ2-7 and V is TRBV18; D not certain. The germline gives CDR1 KGHSH, CDR2 LQKENI. The CDR3 totals 14 residues. Trimming pared 3 bases from V and 0 bases from J, leaving 9 bases between. The CDR3 here is CASSPVSSSYEQYF. The CDR3 DNA is TGTGCCAGCTCACCCGTGAGTAGCTCCTACGAGCAGTACTTC.

This clone has just one count. V gene TRBV7-3 combines with J gene TRBJ1-2, with TRBD1 identical over 7 bases. The CDR3 runs 13 residues. Germline V gene data show CDR1 as SGHTA and CDR2 as FQGTGA. V was pared by 5 bases and J by 7 bases, with 7 bases of the junction left unmatched. In nucleotides, the CDR3 is TGTGCCAGCAGCCCTACAGGGGTGGGTGGCTACACCTTC. Translation gives CASSPTGVGGYTF. The full variable domain, rest sourced from reference TRBV7-3 and TRBJ1-2, is GAGVSQTPSNKVTEKGKYVELRCDPISGHTALYWYRQSLGQGPEFLIYFQGTGAADDSGLPNDRFFAVRPEGSVSTLKIQRTERGDSAVYLCASSPTGVGGYTFGSGTRLTVV.

This clone has a single count. V gene TRBV27 combines with J gene TRBJ2-1; 8 positions agree with TRBD1. V lost 1 base, J lost 6 bases, and 2 bases stayed unmatched. Germline V gene data show CDR1 as MNHEY and CDR2 as SMNVEV (reference sequence). The CDR3 consists of 14 residues. CDR3 sequence (DNA): TGTGCCAGCAGTTTATGGACAGGGACCAATGAGCAGTTCTTC. It is translated as CASSLWTGTNEQFF.

This chain links TRBV19 with TRBJ2-6; TRBD1 agrees at 9 bases. The CDR3 totals 17 residues. Germline V gives CDR1 LNHDA, CDR2 SQIVND (reference sequence). V dropped 5 bases and J dropped 2; count of bases not matched to a gene: 7. CDR3 DNA sequence: TGTGCCAGTAGTGTGGGACAGGGAAATCCTGGGGCCAACGTCCTGACTTTC. Residues: CASSVGQGNPGANVLTF.

The CDR3 region is CASSPGTGSPLHF. CDR3 nucleotide sequence: TGTGCCAGCAGCCCCGGGACAGGTTCACCCCTCCACTTT. The V gene is TRBV6-5, the J gene TRBJ1-6; 8 bases line up with TRBD1. The CDR3 length is 13 residues. Germline V CDR1 and CDR2: MNHEY, SVGAGI. J was trimmed by 9 bases and V by 6 bases; bases with no gene match: 4.

This chain links TRBV28 with TRBJ2-7, with TRBD1 matching 7 bases. After removal of 2 bases from V and 2 bases from J, the junction contained 9 bases not matched to a gene. Germline CDR1 reads MDHEN; CDR2 reads SYDVKM. The CDR3 totals 16 residues. CDR3 protein: CASSLPSATGTYEQYF. The CDR3 DNA reads as TGTGCCAGCAGTTTACCGTCCGCGACAGGGACCTACGAGCAGTACTTC.